A selection of T cell receptor beta chains follows, all from one sample in a study of T cells after yellow fever vaccination. TCRdb reprocessed the 5' RACE reads via MiXCR and lists one record per CDR3 protein. Of about 210,000 distinct CDR3 sequences in the sample, approximately 3% were seen once. Sequencing was performed on CD4+ T cells sorted from PBMCs, taken 10 days after the yellow fever booster vaccination. The origin of the receptors is a man aged 18 to 29 who received the YFV17D yellow fever vaccine. Each CDR3 is given with its conserved first and last residue. The D gene is left open where the match is weak. Rows may omit the clone size; those that give it use once, few, many or a size class.

J gene,clone size,V gene,D gene,CDR3 protein,CDR3 DNA
TRBJ2-2,few,TRBV7-2,.,CASSLYMAGELFF,TGTGCCAGCAGCTTATATATGGCCGGGGAGCTGTTTTTT
TRBJ2-5,.,TRBV2,TRBD1,CASIPGQGKTQYF,TGTGCCAGCATTCCGGGACAGGGAAAGACCCAGTACTTC
TRBJ1-6,.,TRBV4-2,.,CASSQVQGIRDSPLHF,TGTGCCAGCAGCCAGGTCCAGGGGATTAGAGATTCACCCCTCCACTTT
TRBJ2-5,.,TRBV5-1,.,CASSSLDQETQYF,TGCGCCAGCAGCTCCCTAGACCAAGAGACCCAGTACTTC
TRBJ1-6,few,TRBV14,.,CASSQVAGVYSPLHF,TGTGCCAGCAGCCAAGTGGCAGGGGTCTACTCACCCCTCCACTTT
TRBJ2-1,many,TRBV10-3,.,CAIAPGGGPYNEQFF,TGTGCCATCGCCCCTGGCGGGGGCCCCTACAATGAGCAGTTCTTC
TRBJ1-1,.,TRBV6-5,TRBD1,CASSYRGRRVNTEAFF,TGTGCCAGCAGTTACAGGGGGCGCCGGGTGAACACTGAAGCTTTCTTT
TRBJ1-5,few,TRBV20-1,.,CSAGPDLYQPQHF,TGCAGTGCCGGCCCGGACCTCTATCAGCCCCAGCATTTT
TRBJ2-2,many,TRBV18,.,CASSEVRSNTGELFF,TGTGCCAGCTCCGAGGTCAGGTCGAACACCGGGGAGCTGTTTTTT
TRBJ2-3,few,TRBV19,TRBD2,CASSRGLADTQYF,TGTGCCAGTAGTCGGGGACTAGCGGATACGCAGTATTTT
TRBJ1-2,.,TRBV28,.,CASSVLRAYGYTF,TGTGCCAGCAGTGTCTTGCGAGCCTATGGCTACACCTTC
TRBJ1-2,.,TRBV28,.,CASSRTPAGYGYTF,TGTGCCAGCAGCCGGACCCCGGCAGGGTATGGCTACACCTTC
TRBJ2-6,many,TRBV5-1,.,CASSFGVGANVLTF,TGCGCCAGCAGCTTCGGGGTCGGGGCCAACGTCCTGACTTTC
TRBJ1-4,many,TRBV7-9,.,CASSLVSGPNEKLFF,TGTGCCAGCAGCTTAGTCTCCGGGCCAAATGAAAAACTGTTTTTT
TRBJ2-5,.,TRBV28,.,CASSSSRIWRETQYF,TGTGCCAGCAGTTCGTCTAGGATTTGGCGAGAGACCCAGTACTTC
TRBJ2-6,.,TRBV19,.,CATLGWSGANVLTF,TGTGCCACCTTGGGGTGGTCTGGGGCCAACGTCCTGACTTTC
TRBJ2-7,many,TRBV20-1,.,CSAVPAGLLGYEQYF,TGCAGTGCTGTACCCGCGGGACTCCTTGGGTACGAGCAGTACTTC
TRBJ1-1,many,TRBV10-2,.,CASITQGLTEAFF,TGCGCCAGCATTACCCAGGGGCTAACTGAAGCTTTCTTT
TRBJ2-5,many,TRBV14,.,CASRLGVETQYF,TGTGCCAGCCGCCTGGGGGTAGAGACCCAGTACTTC
TRBJ1-1,few,TRBV6-6,TRBD1,CASSYPWGQGSRAFF,TGTGCCAGCAGTTACCCCTGGGGACAGGGATCACGAGCTTTCTTT
TRBJ2-5,few,TRBV5-1,.,CASSFPGSQETQYF,TGCGCCAGCAGCTTCCCGGGCTCACAAGAGACCCAGTACTTC
TRBJ1-4,many,TRBV4-3,TRBD1,CASSQVLQGANNEKLFF,TGCGCCAGCAGCCAAGTTTTGCAGGGGGCGAATAACGAAAAACTGTTTTTT
TRBJ1-1,.,TRBV6-5,.,CASSYGSGGWVTEAFF,TGTGCCAGCAGTTACGGATCGGGGGGTTGGGTCACTGAAGCTTTCTTT
TRBJ2-7,many,TRBV20-1,.,CSARGSYEQYF,TGCAGTGCTAGGGGCAGCTACGAGCAGTACTTC
TRBJ1-2,.,TRBV6-5,.,CASISRGAHKYGGYTF,TGTGCCAGCATCTCCCGGGGGGCACACAAATACGGTGGCTACACCTTC
TRBJ2-3,many,TRBV5-1,.,CASREKGADTQYF,TGCGCCAGCAGAGAGAAGGGCGCAGATACGCAGTATTTT
TRBJ2-2,many,TRBV5-1,.,CASSRARQDTGELFF,TGCGCCAGCAGCAGAGCAAGACAGGACACCGGGGAGCTGTTTTTT
TRBJ2-1,many,TRBV5-1,TRBD2,CASSPGLAGISEQFF,TGCGCCAGCAGCCCGGGACTAGCGGGGATCAGTGAGCAGTTCTTC
TRBJ2-2,few,TRBV11-2,.,CASRRGYRELTGELFF,TGTGCCAGCAGGAGAGGGTACAGGGAACTAACCGGGGAGCTGTTTTTT
TRBJ2-5,few,TRBV5-1,.,CASRKGSQETQYF,TGCGCCAGCAGAAAGGGCAGCCAAGAGACCCAGTACTTC
TRBJ2-1,many,TRBV7-2,.,CASSLAGRLTRDEQFF,TGTGCCAGCAGCTTAGCGGGGCGGCTTACGCGGGATGAGCAGTTCTTC
TRBJ2-5,few,TRBV5-1,.,CASSQGPLDHWGQETQYF,TGCGCCAGCAGCCAGGGGCCGCTCGATCATTGGGGGCAAGAGACCCAGTACTTC
TRBJ2-3,many,TRBV3-1,TRBD1,CASSPGQARDTQYF,TGTGCCAGCAGCCCGGGACAGGCCAGAGATACGCAGTATTTT
TRBJ2-3,many,TRBV24-1,.,CATSDPGSGFTDTQYF,TGTGCCACCAGTGATCCCGGGTCGGGGTTCACAGATACGCAGTATTTT
TRBJ2-5,many,TRBV10-2,.,CASSESIWGRKETQYF,TGCGCCAGCAGTGAGTCGATCTGGGGGAGGAAAGAGACCCAGTACTTC
TRBJ1-3,.,TRBV12-3/TRBV12-4,TRBD1,CASSLQGTGNTIYF,TGTGCCAGCAGTCTACAGGGGACTGGAAACACCATATATTTT
TRBJ1-5,many,TRBV7-2,.,CASSQDVSNQPQHF,TGTGCCAGCAGCCAAGACGTCAGCAATCAGCCCCAGCATTTT
TRBJ1-2,.,TRBV3-1,.,CASSQGVSGAPIYGYTF,TGTGCCAGCAGCCAAGGGGTAAGCGGAGCCCCTATTTATGGCTACACCTTC
TRBJ1-3,many,TRBV20-1,.,CSAPASSGNTIYF,TGCAGTGCTCCCGCCAGCTCTGGAAACACCATATATTTT
TRBJ2-3,.,TRBV12-3/TRBV12-4,.,CATTRGTISTDTQYF,TGTGCCACCACCAGGGGCACTATAAGCACAGATACGCAGTATTTT
TRBJ2-7,many,TRBV4-2,.,CASSQAGGVNEQYF,TGTGCCAGCAGCCAAGCTGGCGGGGTAAACGAGCAGTACTTC
TRBJ2-4,many,TRBV7-2,.,CASSLASRGALNIQYF,TGTGCCAGCAGCTTAGCCTCCCGCGGGGCCTTAAACATTCAGTACTTC
TRBJ2-7,.,TRBV18,TRBD1,CASSSGGGNEQYF,TGTGCCAGCTCATCAGGGGGTGGGAACGAGCAGTACTTC
TRBJ1-1,many,TRBV7-2,TRBD1,CASSFRGAAEAFF,TGTGCCAGCAGCTTCAGGGGGGCGGCTGAAGCTTTCTTT
TRBJ2-5,.,TRBV7-2,.,CASTSSLFGTQYF,TGTGCCAGCACCTCAAGTCTCTTCGGAACCCAGTACTTC
TRBJ2-3,many,TRBV4-3,TRBD2,CASSQAGDTDTQYF,TGCGCCAGCAGCCAGGCGGGGGACACAGATACGCAGTATTTT
TRBJ1-4,.,TRBV3-1,.,CASSLSRGSVTNEKLFF,TGTGCCAGCAGCCTTTCTAGGGGCTCGGTAACTAATGAAAAACTGTTTTTT
TRBJ1-6,.,TRBV5-1,.,CASTVGGNGNSPLHF,TGCGCCAGCACCGTAGGGGGGAATGGTAATTCACCCCTCCACTTT
TRBJ2-1,many,TRBV28,.,CASSLSGAGGRDEQFF,TGTGCCAGCAGTTTAAGCGGGGCAGGGGGACGGGATGAGCAGTTCTTC
TRBJ2-1,few,TRBV3-1,.,CASSQVIATTYNEQFF,TGTGCCAGCAGCCAAGTTATCGCGACTACTTACAATGAGCAGTTCTTC
TRBJ1-1,many,TRBV5-1,.,CASRHYGRGRTEAFF,TGCGCCAGCAGACACTACGGGAGAGGGAGGACTGAAGCTTTCTTT
TRBJ1-6,few,TRBV6-6,.,CASTGQIYNSPLHF,TGTGCCAGCACCGGACAGATCTATAATTCACCCCTCCACTTT
TRBJ2-1,.,TRBV28,TRBD2,CASIKAGGLGEQFF,TGTGCCAGCATTAAAGCGGGGGGGCTTGGTGAGCAGTTCTTC